This T cell receptor beta chain was captured by sequencing in a study of cytomegalovirus exposure and HLA in healthy donors. Study overall: Findings of an earlier analysis included more than 90 million unique TCR beta sequences from 200 million or so T cells. Study observations and caveats: Rates of TCR association differed by HLA locus in a later analysis, with DRB1 highest and HLA-C lowest. TCR beta chains numbering 164 were designated cytomegalovirus-associated.

PCR employed 60 Vbeta and 13 Jbeta primers. Here immunoSEQ multiplex PCR was the method, and the copy in TCRdb shows in-frame clones only, minus some. Of 150,000 to 200,000 clones listed, approximately 80% are singletons. With respect to this clone: The target antigen is unknown.

Germline V CDR1 and CDR2: SGDLS, YYNGEE. CDR3 size: 14 residues. Deletions cut 4 bases from V and 6 bases from J, with 11 bases between. J is TRBJ1-6 and V is TRBV9; a weak D match, TRBD1 (6 bases). The source of this sequence is a young man in good health and CMV-seronegative. The material sequenced was PBMCs. The CDR3 bases are TGTGCCAGCAGCCCCCGACAGGTTAATTCACCCCTCCACTTT. This sequence encodes CASSPRQVNSPLHF.